A selection of T cell receptor beta chains follows, all from one sample in a study of Graves' ophthalmopathy and Graves' hyperthyroidism. Using its own MiXCR run on the multiplex PCR reads, TCRdb lists one record per CDR3 protein. The sample holds about 660,000 distinct CDR3 sequences, about two fifths seen once. The sample taken for sequencing was peripheral blood. These receptors all stem from an adult man with Graves' ophthalmopathy. CDR3s include the opening cysteine and the closing phenylalanine or tryptophan. The D gene is left open where the match is weak. Only some rows state a clone size, as once, few, many or a class for expanded clones.

>NA|TRBJ2-7|TRBV2|TRBD1
TGTGCCAGCAGTGAATGGGGACAGGGGGCTTCCTACGAGCAGTACTTC
CASSEWGQGASYEQYF
>NA|TRBJ1-5|TRBV25-1|NA
TGTGCCAGCAGTGAACGGGGGGCCCAGCCCCAGCATTTT
CASSERGAQPQHF
>many|TRBJ1-3|TRBV9|NA
TGTGCCAGCAGCGTCAAACCTGGAAACACCATATATTTT
CASSVKPGNTIYF
>once|TRBJ1-1|TRBV29-1|TRBD1
TGCAGCGTGCCGGACAGGGTTGACACTGAAGCTTTCTTT
CSVPDRVDTEAFF
>few|TRBJ2-1|TRBV12-3/TRBV12-4|TRBD1
TGTGCCAGCAGTTCAGGACAGGGGGGTTTTCATGAGCAGTTCTTC
CASSSGQGGFHEQFF
>few|TRBJ2-3|TRBV2|NA
TGTGCCGCAAGGGGACAAGGGGAAACTAGCACAGATACGCAGTATTTT
CAARGQGETSTDTQYF
>NA|TRBJ2-7|TRBV7-9|TRBD1
TGCGCCAGCAGCCAAGAGGGCGGAGGACAGGGGTCGGTGGTCGAGTACGAGCAGTACTTC
CASSQEGGGQGSVVEYEQYF
>once|TRBJ2-5|TRBV10-2|TRBD1
TGTGCCAGCTCAAAAGAGGGGACAGGGTCGGAGACCCAGTACTTC
CASSKEGTGSETQYF
>NA|TRBJ2-7|TRBV7-4|NA
TGTGCCAGCAGCAGGGACAAGACCTCCTGCGAGCAGTACTTC
CASSRDKTSCEQYF
>many|TRBJ2-5|TRBV20-1|NA
TGCAGTGCTAGAGATAGGGGCGGTTCACAAGAGACCCAGTACTTC
CSARDRGGSQETQYF
>NA|TRBJ2-5|TRBV10-2|TRBD1
TGCGCCAGCAGAGGGACAGGAGTTGCCGAGACCCAGTACTTC
CASRGTGVAETQYF
>few|TRBJ2-5|TRBV5-1|TRBD1
TGCGCCAGCAGCTTCAAGCCTCTCGGACAGGGGCGTCAAGAGACCCAGTACTTC
CASSFKPLGQGRQETQYF
>NA|TRBJ1-1|TRBV10-3|NA
TGTGCCATCAGTGAAGCGAACACTGAAGCTTTCTTT
CAISEANTEAFF
>many|TRBJ1-1|TRBV2|NA
TGTGCCAGCAGTTACATCCCGGGAGCTTTCTTT
CASSYIPGAFF
>NA|TRBJ1-6|TRBV5-1|NA
TGCGCCAGCAGCTTGGAAACAGGGAGGAGAGGATTCCTCCACTTT
CASSLETGRRGFLHF
>once|TRBJ2-7|TRBV20-1|NA
TGCAGTGCTCCAGTGGCCGGGCGTGGGTCGTACGAGCAGTACTTC
CSAPVAGRGSYEQYF